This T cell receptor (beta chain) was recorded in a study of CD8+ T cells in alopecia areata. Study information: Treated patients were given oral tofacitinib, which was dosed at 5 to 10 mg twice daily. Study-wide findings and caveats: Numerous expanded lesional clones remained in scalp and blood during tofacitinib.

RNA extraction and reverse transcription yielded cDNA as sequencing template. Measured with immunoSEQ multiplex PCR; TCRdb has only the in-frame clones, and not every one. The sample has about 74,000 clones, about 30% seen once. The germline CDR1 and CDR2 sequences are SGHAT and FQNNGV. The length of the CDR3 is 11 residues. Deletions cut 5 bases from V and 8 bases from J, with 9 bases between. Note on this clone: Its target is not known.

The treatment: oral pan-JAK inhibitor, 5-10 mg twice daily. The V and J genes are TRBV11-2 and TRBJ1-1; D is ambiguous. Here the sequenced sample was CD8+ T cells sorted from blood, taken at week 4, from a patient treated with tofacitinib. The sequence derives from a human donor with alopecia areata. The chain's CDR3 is CASSPVAEAFF. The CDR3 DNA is TGTGCCAGCAGCCCAGTAGCAGAAGCTTTCTTT. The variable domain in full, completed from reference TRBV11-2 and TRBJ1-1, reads EAGVAQSPRYKIIEKRQSVAFWCNPISGHATLYWYQQILGQGPKLLIQFQNNGVVDDSQLPKDRFSAERLKGVDSTLKIQPAKLEDSAVYLCASSPVAEAFFGQGTRLTVV.